The 32 T cell receptor beta chains presented below share a single source sample, sequenced in a study of lymphopenia after photon versus proton radiotherapy. Here immunoSEQ multiplex PCR was the method, and the copy in TCRdb shows in-frame clones only, minus some. This table has 25,000 to 30,000 clones, 65% to 85% appearing once. The material was peripheral blood, obtained from a patient treated with photon-based radiotherapy. These receptors all stem from a man in his fifties or sixties with gastric cancer.

The chain links TRBV5-1 to TRBJ2-1; no reliable D call. The CDR3 extends over 16 amino acids. Germline V gene sequence: CDR1 SGHRS, CDR2 YFSETQ. With 4 bases removed from V and 0 bases from J, the gap between germline ends came to 14 bases. The DNA of the CDR3 is TGCGCCAGCAGCCCCGTGGATTCGAGCTCCTACAATGAGCAGTTCTTC. This encodes CASSPVDSSSYNEQFF. The full variable domain, with the rest looked up from reference TRBV5-1 and TRBJ2-1, is KAGVTQTPRYLIKTRGQQVTLSCSPISGHRSVSWYQQTPGQGLQFLFEYFSETQRNKGNFPGRFSGRQFSNSRSEMNVSTLELGDSALYLCASSPVDSSSYNEQFFGPGTRLTVL.

This clone was picked up a small number of times. The rearrangement links TRBV6-5 to TRBJ2-2, with D hard to call. V gave up 2 bases and J gave up 7 bases, with 14 bases separating them. The CDR3 loop spans 15 amino acids. Per the germline V gene, CDR1 is MNHEY and CDR2 is SVGAGI. CDR3 sequence: CASSYGVGFIGELFF. The CDR3 DNA reads TGTGCCAGCAGTTACGGCGTAGGTTTCATCGGGGAGCTGTTTTTT.

The chain employs TRBV12-5 and TRBJ2-7, with 7 bases lining up with TRBD1. The germline CDR1 and CDR2 sequences are LGHNT and FRNRAP. After removal of 3 bases from V and 2 bases from J, the junction contained 13 bases not matched to a gene. This CDR3 spans 17 amino acids. CDR3 sequence (DNA): TGTGCTAGTGGTTTTAATCCCAGACAGGGCTTAACCTACGAGCAGTACTTC. Protein sequence: CASGFNPRQGLTYEQYF.

The V and J genes are TRBV27 and TRBJ1-5; D is perhaps TRBD1 (6 bases). The CDR3 totals 17 residues. Trimming cost V 5 bases and J 0 bases, with 17 bases left between them. Germline CDR1 reads MNHEY; CDR2 reads SMNVEV (reference sequence). The CDR3 here is CASSPHRGPVSNQPQHF. The CDR3 DNA is TGTGCCAGCAGTCCTCACCGGGGGCCGGTTAGCAATCAGCCCCAGCATTTT.

The chain combines TRBV9 with TRBJ2-3, with 8 bases matching TRBD1. The trim removed 2 bases at V and 5 bases at J, leaving 7 bases unmatched. The CDR3 is made up of 15 amino acids. The germline gives CDR1 SGDLS, CDR2 YYNGEE. The CDR3, as DNA: TGTGCCAGCAGCGTTACAGGGGGGACTCAAGATACGCAGTATTTT. Translated: CASSVTGGTQDTQYF.

The chain combines TRBV4-3 with TRBJ2-7; D uncertain. The ends were cut back, 1 base at V and 3 bases at J, with 10 bases in the middle. The CDR3 sequence is 14 residues long. Germline-derived CDR1 and CDR2 are LGHNA and YSLEER. The CDR3 sequence: CASSQGSSLYEQYF. CDR3 nucleotides: TGCGCCAGCAGCCAAGGGAGCAGTCTCTACGAGCAGTACTTC.

V is TRBV27 and J is TRBJ2-6; a weak D match, TRBD1 (5 bases). Germline CDR1 MNHEY, CDR2 SMNVEV (reference sequence). This CDR3 region has 16 residues. Trimming shortened V by 8 bases and J by 1 base, and 15 bases separated the two germline ends. The CDR3 sequence is CASGAAPLSGANVLTF. The CDR3 DNA reads as TGTGCCAGCGGGGCCGCACCTCTTTCTGGGGCCAACGTCCTGACTTTC.

This chain joins TRBV4-3 and TRBJ2-2; tentatively, D is TRBD1 (6 bases). This CDR3 contains 15 residues. Germline-derived CDR1 and CDR2 are LGHNA and YSLEER. Trimming pared 3 bases from V and 7 bases from J, leaving 15 bases between. The CDR3 DNA sequence: TGCGCCAGCAGCCACGAACAGGGATGGGGCGGGGAGCTGTTTTTT. It yields the protein CASSHEQGWGGELFF.

This chain uses TRBV19 with TRBJ2-3; D is possibly TRBD2 (5 bases). V was trimmed by 3 bases and J by 4 bases, leaving 14 bases between them. CDR1 and CDR2 (germline): LNHDA, SQIVND (reference sequence). The CDR3 spans 15 residues. The CDR3 here is CASSISGAGADTQYF. CDR3 coding DNA: TGTGCCAGTAGTATCTCGGGCGCCGGGGCAGATACGCAGTATTTT.

The rearrangement links TRBV19 to TRBJ2-7; perhaps TRBD1 as D (6 bases). Trimming left V 3 bases short and J 6 bases short, with 12 bases between. The V gene's germline CDR1 is LNHDA and CDR2 SQIVND (reference sequence). This CDR3 region has 13 residues. CDR3 nucleotide sequence: TGTGCCAGTAGTATCACAGGGAAACGCGAGCAGTACTTC. Protein sequence: CASSITGKREQYF.

The chain links TRBV7-8 to TRBJ2-7; TRBD1 matches at 7 bases. V was pared by 4 bases and J by 3 bases, with 6 bases of the junction left unmatched. CDR1 SGHVS and CDR2 FQNEAQ come from the germline V gene. The CDR3 loop spans 14 amino acids. The CDR3 spells CASSSADRSYEQYV. For the CDR3, the DNA is TGTGCCAGCAGCTCGGCGGACAGGAGCTACGAGCAGTACGTC.

The gene calls are TRBV7-2 and TRBJ2-3, with 7 bases that match TRBD1. Germline values: CDR1 SGHTA, CDR2 FQGNSA. CDR3 size: 18 residues. With V trimmed by 2 bases and J by 1 base, 12 bases remained unmatched. The CDR3 DNA reads as TGTGCCAGCAGCTTATCAGGGGGTGACACCACCGGCACAGATACGCAGTATTTT. Its protein is CASSLSGGDTTGTDTQYF.

The V call is TRBV11-2, the J call TRBJ2-2; D ambiguous. Per the germline V gene, CDR1 is SGHAT and CDR2 is FQNNGV. CDR3 length equals 11 residues. Deletions cut 4 bases from V and 7 bases from J, with 4 bases between. CDR3 nucleotides: TGTGCCAGCAGCTGGGGCGGGGAGCTGTTTTTT. As protein: CASSWGGELFF.

This sequence joins TRBV6-1 and TRBJ2-6, with D hard to call. V lost 0 bases and J lost 4, with 4 bases in between. The CDR3 contains 14 residues. Germline CDR1 is MNHNS and CDR2 is SASEGT. For the CDR3, the DNA is TGTGCCAGCAGTGAAGCCGGAGGGGCCAACGTCCTGACTTTC. The encoded protein is CASSEAGGANVLTF.

This chain links TRBV7-2 with TRBJ1-6; 9 nucleotides align to TRBD1. J was trimmed by 9 bases and V by 8 bases; bases with no gene match: 11. The CDR3 sequence is 15 residues long. In germline, CDR1 is SGHTA, CDR2 FQGNSA. DNA for the CDR3: TGTGCCAGCCGAGCCGCAGGGACAGGGTTTTCACCCCTCCACTTT. This translates into CASRAAGTGFSPLHF.

J is TRBJ2-3 and V is TRBV7-3; TRBD1 agrees at 9 bases. V shed 4 bases, J shed 6 bases, and the junction held 8 bases outside the gene matches. The CDR3 length is 15 residues. Germline V gene sequence: CDR1 SGHTA, CDR2 FQGTGA. CDR3: CASSSNRGQWDTQYF. The CDR3 DNA reads as TGTGCCAGCAGCTCAAACAGGGGGCAATGGGATACGCAGTATTTT.

This chain joins TRBV7-6 and TRBJ2-5, with 11 bases identical to TRBD1. The CDR3 runs to 15 residues. J lost 5 bases, V lost 6 bases, and 8 bases had no gene match. Germline CDR1 is SGHVS and CDR2 is FNYEAQ. This CDR3 reads CASRADRGLWETQYF. CDR3 DNA: TGTGCCAGCAGAGCGGACAGGGGGCTTTGGGAGACCCAGTACTTC.

The chain recombines TRBV6-5 with TRBJ1-3; 7 bases align to TRBD1. CDR1 is MNHEY, CDR2 SVGAGI, per germline. The CDR3 covers 15 residues. The J segment lost 2 bases and the V segment lost 6 bases, leaving 7 bases of the junction unmatched. The CDR3 nucleotides read TGTGCCAGCAGACCGACAGGGATCACTGGAAACACCATATATTTT. It encodes CASRPTGITGNTIYF.

The J gene is TRBJ2-3, the V gene TRBV7-3; D ambiguous. Trimming stripped 1 base from V and 6 bases from J, with 8 bases between. The CDR3 consists of 13 residues. The germline CDR1 and CDR2 sequences are SGHTA and FQGTGA. The CDR3 here is CASSLSQADTQYF. CDR3 in DNA: TGTGCCAGCAGCTTAAGTCAGGCCGATACGCAGTATTTT.

This clone occurred once. V is TRBV5-6 and J is TRBJ1-2, with D possibly TRBD1 on 5 matching bases. This CDR3 spans 17 amino acids. Germline values: CDR1 SGHDT, CDR2 YYEEEE. Trimming shortened V by 2 bases and J by 0 bases, and 17 bases separated the two germline ends. This CDR3 reads CASSFYGAQVANYGYTF. The CDR3 nucleotides read TGTGCCAGCAGCTTTTACGGGGCCCAAGTAGCTAACTATGGCTACACCTTC.

The V and J genes are TRBV27 and TRBJ2-6; D uncertain. This CDR3 contains 15 residues. Trimming took 2 bases from V and 0 from J, leaving 5 bases between them. Germline V CDR1 and CDR2: MNHEY, SMNVEV (reference sequence). In DNA, the CDR3 is TGTGCCAGCAGTTTAGACAACTCTGGGGCCAACGTCCTGACTTTC. This codes for CASSLDNSGANVLTF.

Within the sample, this clone is medium-sized. This chain joins TRBV19 and TRBJ1-4, with D unclear. The CDR3 is 15 amino acids. Per germline, CDR1 LNHDA and CDR2 SQIVND (reference sequence). V was trimmed by 6 bases and J by 8 bases, leaving 19 bases between them. CDR3 sequence: CASRELLGVGEKLFF. DNA for the CDR3: TGTGCCAGTAGGGAATTATTGGGCGTAGGGGAAAAACTGTTTTTT. The full variable domain, its missing parts supplied by reference TRBV19 and TRBJ1-4, is DGGITQSPKYLFRKEGQNVTLSCEQNLNHDAMYWYRQDPGQGLRLIYYSQIVNDFQKGDIAEGYSVSREKKESFPLTVTSAQKNPTAFYLCASRELLGVGEKLFFGSGTQLSVL.

This clone has ten or more counts. The chain employs TRBV27 and TRBJ1-2; D is possibly TRBD1 (6 bases). Germline CDR1 reads MNHEY; CDR2 reads SMNVEV (reference sequence). CDR3 length: 17 residues. V gave up 1 base and J gave up 1 base, with 16 bases separating them. The CDR3 DNA reads TGTGCCAGCAGTTTATGGGGTAGGGGGTACGGTAACTATGGCTACACCTTC. It yields the protein CASSLWGRGYGNYGYTF.

The gene calls are TRBV5-6 and TRBJ2-3; 7 bases match TRBD1. The CDR3 is 16 amino acids. The germline gives CDR1 SGHDT, CDR2 YYEEEE. Losses at the gene ends were 5 bases for V and 0 bases for J; bases not matched to a gene: 9. The DNA for the CDR3 is TGTGCCAGCAGACAGGGGCCCTACGTTAGCACAGATACGCAGTATTTT. Amino acids: CASRQGPYVSTDTQYF.

The gene calls are TRBV18 and TRBJ2-1, with D possibly matching TRBD2 (5 bases). Trimming removed 2 bases from V and 6 bases from J, with 14 bases in between. Germline assignment: CDR1 KGHSH and CDR2 LQKENI. The CDR3 has 15 residues. DNA of the CDR3: TGTGCCAGCTCACCAAGGCCCCGAGGAGGCAATGAGCAGTTCTTC. This codes for CASSPRPRGGNEQFF.

The rearrangement joins TRBV18 to TRBJ2-7, with TRBD2 matching over 8 bases. Germline CDR1 reads KGHSH; CDR2 reads LQKENI. This CDR3 is 16 amino acids long. The trim removed 0 bases at V and 0 bases at J, leaving 4 bases unmatched. DNA for the CDR3: TGTGCCAGCTCACCACCTCCTAGCGGGTTCTCCTACGAGCAGTACTTC. Translating gives CASSPPPSGFSYEQYF.

The rearrangement joins TRBV9 to TRBJ1-1; D uncertain. V gave up 0 bases and J gave up 1 base, with 7 bases separating them. The CDR3 contains 14 residues. Germline V gene lookup returns CDR1 SGDLS and CDR2 YYNGEE. CDR3 sequence (DNA): TGTGCCAGCAGCGTAGGTTGGGGGAACACTGAAGCTTTCTTT. Encoded protein: CASSVGWGNTEAFF.

The chain is built from TRBV11-3 and TRBJ2-3; tentative D call: TRBD1 (6 bases). The V and J ends lost 4 bases and 3 bases respectively, with 14 bases between them. Germline V CDR1 and CDR2: SGHNT, YENEEA. There are 15 residues in the CDR3. The CDR3 spells CASSSSTGFTDTQYF. CDR3 nucleotides: TGTGCCAGCAGCTCCTCTACAGGGTTTACAGATACGCAGTATTTT.

The V gene is TRBV6-1, the J gene TRBJ1-2; no reliable D call. Germline CDR1 reads MNHNS; CDR2 reads SASEGT. The length of the CDR3 is 13 residues. The V gene lost 0 bases and the J gene lost 5 bases, with 7 bases spanning the gap. The CDR3, as DNA: TGTGCCAGCAGTGAAGCCTACGGTTATGGCTACACCTTC. Translating gives CASSEAYGYGYTF.

The chain is built from TRBV6-4 and TRBJ2-1; 10 bases align to TRBD2. The CDR3 extends over 15 amino acids. V shed 5 bases and J 3 bases; nucleotides not matched to a gene: 4. CDR1 is MRHNA and CDR2 is SNTAGT in the germline V gene. CDR3 protein: CASSKSGGDYNEQFF. The DNA of the CDR3 is TGTGCCAGCAGTAAAAGCGGGGGGGACTACAATGAGCAGTTCTTC.

V is TRBV5-6 and J is TRBJ2-3, with a weak D call TRBD1 (6 bases). Germline CDR1 reads SGHDT; CDR2 reads YYEEEE. The CDR3 consists of 15 residues. V shed 4 bases and J shed 4 bases, with 16 bases lying between them. Here the CDR3 reads CASSLLRTAADTQYF. The CDR3, as DNA: TGTGCCAGCAGCCTCCTCCGGACAGCAGCAGATACGCAGTATTTT.

The V and J genes are TRBV5-1 and TRBJ2-3; 15 bases fit TRBD2. CDR3 length equals 17 residues. After removal of 4 bases from V and 3 bases from J, the junction contained 6 bases not matched to a gene. Germline lookup yields CDR1 SGHRS and CDR2 YFSETQ. CDR3 protein: CASSTGLAGGPTDTQYF. The CDR3 nucleotides are TGCGCCAGCAGCACCGGACTAGCGGGGGGGCCGACAGATACGCAGTATTTT.